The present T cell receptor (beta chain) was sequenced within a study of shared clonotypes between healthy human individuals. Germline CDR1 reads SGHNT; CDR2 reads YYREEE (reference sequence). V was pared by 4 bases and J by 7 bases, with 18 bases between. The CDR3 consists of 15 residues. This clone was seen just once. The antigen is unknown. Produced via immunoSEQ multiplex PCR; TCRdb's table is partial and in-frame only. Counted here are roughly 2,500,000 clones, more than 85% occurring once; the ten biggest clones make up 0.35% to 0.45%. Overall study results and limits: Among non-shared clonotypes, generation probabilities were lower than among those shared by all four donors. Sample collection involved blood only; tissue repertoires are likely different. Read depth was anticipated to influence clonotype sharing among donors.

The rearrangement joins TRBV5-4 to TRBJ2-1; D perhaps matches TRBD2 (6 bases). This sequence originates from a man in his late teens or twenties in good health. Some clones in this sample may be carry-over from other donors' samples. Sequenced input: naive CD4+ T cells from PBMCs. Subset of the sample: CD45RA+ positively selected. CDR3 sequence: CASSQSDYGRNEQFF. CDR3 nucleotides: TGTGCCAGCAGCCAATCGGACTACGGCAGAAATGAGCAGTTCTTC.